This section outlines one T cell receptor (beta chain) sequence together with its context. This specimen belongs to a study of blood T cell repertoires in COVID-19. Study as a whole: COVID-19 samples from acute and convalescent phases originated in the United States, Italy and Spain. Nucleic acid was either cDNA or gDNA, and it came from T cells, B-cell-depleted T cells, or PBMCs.

The table came from immunoSEQ multiplex PCR; TCRdb's copy has only in-frame clones and leaves some out. Of 150,000 or so clones in the sample, 70% to 90% are singletons; the top ten hold approximately 10%. CDR1 is MGHRA, CDR2 YSYEKL, per germline. CDR3 length: 15 residues. The V gene end was trimmed by 2 bases and the J gene end by 4 bases; junction bases not matched to a gene: 7. J is TRBJ1-2 and V is TRBV4-1; 7 nucleotides match TRBD1. The sample comprised peripheral blood. This clonotype was obtained from a human donor in a cohort sampled during active COVID-19. CDR3 in amino acids: CASSQPTGAGYGYTF. CDR3 sequence (DNA): TGCGCCAGCAGCCAACCTACAGGGGCAGGCTATGGCTACACCTTC.